A single sample gave rise to the 17 T cell receptor beta chains below, sequenced in a study of blood T cells in healthy people across ages. A sample-barcoded 5' primer and a J-beta primer mix were used in a second PCR of about 7 to 12 cycles. TCRdb independently ran MiXCR on the 5' RACE reads; one entry per CDR3 protein. The table shows around 1.5 million distinct CDR3 sequences, with 35% to 45% occurring only once. Sequencing used blood. The receptors originated from a woman aged 18-35 years in good health.

The chain recombines TRBV6-2 or TRBV6-3 with TRBJ2-1; the match to TRBD2 covers 12 bases. Germline V lookup: CDR1 MNHEY, CDR2 SVGEGT. Trimming took 10 bases from V and 10 from J; bases not matched to a gene: 8. CDR3 size: 13 residues. The CDR3 DNA reads TGTGCCACGACTAGCGGGGGCCCAATAGAGCAGTTCTTC. This sequence encodes CATTSGGPIEQFF.

The chain links TRBV2 to TRBJ2-5; 8 positions match TRBD2. This CDR3 spans 14 amino acids. Trimming at V came to 5 bases and at J to 5 bases, leaving 7 bases not matched to a gene. Germline assignment: CDR1 SNHLY and CDR2 FYNNEI. CDR3 in amino acids: CASSPSGSRETQYF. For the CDR3, the DNA is TGTGCCAGCAGTCCAAGCGGGAGTCGGGAGACCCAGTACTTC.

In the case of this clonotype: A much larger clone differs by one base, so this may be a read error. This sequence joins TRBV4-1 and TRBJ1-4, with D perhaps TRBD1 (5 bases). CDR3 length equals 14 residues. Germline CDR1 reads MGHRA; CDR2 reads YSYEKL. In DNA form, the CDR3 reads TGCGCCAGCAGCCCAGGGTCTACTAATGGAAAACTGTTTTTT. Residues: CASSPGSTNGKLFF.

This clonotype was seen a handful of times. The chain couples TRBV4-1 to TRBJ2-7; 7 bases agree with TRBD2. This CDR3 region has 17 residues. CDR1 is MGHRA and CDR2 is YSYEKL in the germline V gene. The V gene end was trimmed by 0 bases and the J gene end by 3 bases; junction bases not matched to a gene: 11. The CDR3 sequence: CASSQDGGGLIFYEQYF. For the CDR3, the DNA is TGCGCCAGCAGCCAAGATGGGGGGGGACTAATTTTCTACGAGCAGTACTTC.

This clonotype occurred a few times. The rearrangement joins TRBV4-1 to TRBJ2-1, with 13 bases fitting TRBD2. Germline values: CDR1 MGHRA, CDR2 YSYEKL. There are 17 residues in the CDR3. Trimming removed 1 base from V and 4 bases from J; junction bases left unmatched: 4. In nucleotides, the CDR3 is TGCGCCAGCAGCCAAGGGACTAGCGGGGGATCGTACAATGAGCAGTTCTTC. The encoded protein is CASSQGTSGGSYNEQFF.

This chain joins TRBV10-2 and TRBJ2-5; a possible D gene is TRBD2 (5 bases). This CDR3 comprises 11 residues. V was pared by 11 bases and J by 5 bases, with 12 bases between. The germline V gene has CDR1 WSHSY and CDR2 SAAADI. The CDR3 reads CAAGTAETQYF. The CDR3 bases are TGCGCCGCGGGTACCGCCGAGACCCAGTACTTC.

This rearrangement joins TRBV21-1 to TRBJ2-7. TRBV21-1 is designated a pseudogene. The CDR3 sequence is 14 residues long. The CDR3 spells CASSKAASVYEQYF. The CDR3 nucleotides read TGTGCCAGCAGCAAAGCCGCTTCAGTGTACGAGCAGTACTTC.

The V call is TRBV4-1, the J call TRBJ2-3; no clear D gene. Trimming left V 1 base short and J 6 bases short, with 14 bases between. Germline CDR1 MGHRA, CDR2 YSYEKL. The CDR3 sequence is 15 residues long. For the CDR3, the DNA is TGCGCCAGCAGCCAAGGGATCCTTACATGGGATACGCAGTATTTT. Amino acids: CASSQGILTWDTQYF.

The CDR3 coding sequence is TGTGCCAGCAGCCTTAGGACTCCCGGGACAGGGGCCGAGCAGTACTTC. Translated, it gives CASSLRTPGTGAEQYF. The chain has TRBV7-8 and TRBJ2-7; 10 bases match TRBD1. Germline V lookup: CDR1 SGHVS, CDR2 FQNEAQ. The V gene end was trimmed by 5 bases and the J gene end by 6 bases; junction bases not matched to a gene: 13. This CDR3 contains 16 residues. The entire variable domain, with the rest obtained from reference TRBV7-8 and TRBJ2-7, is as follows: GAGVSQSPRYKVAKRGQDVALRCDPISGHVSLFWYQQALGQGPEFLTYFQNEAQLDKSGLPSDRFFAERPEGSVSTLKIQRTQQEDSAVYLCASSLRTPGTGAEQYFGPGTRLTVT.

There are many counts of this clonotype. The chain carries TRBV29-1 and TRBJ2-7; D possibly corresponds to TRBD1 (6 bases). The V and J ends lost 6 bases and 0 bases respectively, with 15 bases between them. Germline CDR1 and CDR2: SQVTM and ANQGSEA. This CDR3 has 14 amino acids. CDR3 sequence (DNA): TGCAGCGTCGTATGGCAGGGGAGCTCCTACGAGCAGTACTTC. It translates to CSVVWQGSSYEQYF.

J is TRBJ2-1 and V is TRBV20-1; TRBD2 is a possible D gene (6 bases). Per the germline V gene, CDR1 is DFQATT and CDR2 is SNEGSKA (reference sequence). V lost 0 bases, J lost 6 bases, and 15 bases lay in between. The CDR3 is made up of 15 amino acids. CDR3 nucleotide sequence: TGCAGTGCTAGAGATGGGGCTAGCGTGGGCAATGAGCAGTTCTTC. It codes for CSARDGASVGNEQFF.

The rearrangement uses TRBV6-5 and TRBJ2-5; no firm D call. The CDR3 runs 14 residues. Germline CDR1 and CDR2: MNHEY and SVGAGI. V lost 0 bases and J lost 5, with 10 bases in between. CDR3 sequence reads: CASSYSRTTETQYF. CDR3 coding DNA: TGTGCCAGCAGTTACTCGAGGACCACGGAGACCCAGTACTTC.

The genes are TRBV28 and TRBJ2-3; D call uncertain. Per germline, CDR1 MDHEN and CDR2 SYDVKM. Trimming took off 1 base at V and 3 bases at J, with 14 bases between the two ends. The CDR3 consists of 16 residues. The chain's CDR3 is CASSLSGGPGTDTQYF. The CDR3 coding sequence is TGTGCCAGCAGTTTATCGGGTGGTCCCGGGACAGATACGCAGTATTTT.

The sample holds a few counts of this clonotype. The V and J genes are TRBV3-1 and TRBJ2-2; maybe TRBD1 (6 bases). With 2 bases removed from V and 7 bases from J, the gap between germline ends came to 11 bases. This CDR3 contains 14 residues. Germline assignment: CDR1 LGHDT and CDR2 YNNKEL (reference sequence). CDR3 region: CASSQTGSGGELFF. In DNA form, the CDR3 reads TGTGCCAGCAGCCAAACAGGGTCGGGCGGGGAGCTGTTTTTT.

This clonotype was found a few times. This chain uses TRBV20-1 with TRBJ2-5; tentative D call: TRBD1 (6 bases). V was pared by 0 bases and J by 11 bases, with 13 bases between. This CDR3 comprises 12 residues. Germline CDR1 is DFQATT and CDR2 is SNEGSKA (reference sequence). This CDR3 is CSARDQGSQQYF. The CDR3 nucleotides are TGCAGTGCTAGAGATCAGGGGAGCCAGCAGTACTTC.

This clonotype was seen only once. The rearrangement joins TRBV15 to TRBJ2-2, with D hard to call. The CDR3 loop spans 14 amino acids. Germline-derived CDR1 and CDR2 are LNHNV and YYDKDF (reference sequence). V gave up 3 bases and J gave up 1 base, with 6 bases separating them. DNA for the CDR3: TGTGCCACCAGCAGCCGACAGAACACCGGGGAGCTGTTTTTT. This encodes CATSSRQNTGELFF.

This sequence joins TRBV5-5 and TRBJ2-1; unclear D gene. Judging by the DNA end, TRBJ2-7 fits better; the J call may be wrong. This CDR3 region has 13 residues. The germline gives CDR1 SGHKS, CDR2 YYEKEE (reference sequence). CDR3 in amino acids: CASSASRYNEQYF. In nucleotides, the CDR3 is TGTGCCAGCAGCGCGTCTAGGTACAATGAGCAGTACTTC.